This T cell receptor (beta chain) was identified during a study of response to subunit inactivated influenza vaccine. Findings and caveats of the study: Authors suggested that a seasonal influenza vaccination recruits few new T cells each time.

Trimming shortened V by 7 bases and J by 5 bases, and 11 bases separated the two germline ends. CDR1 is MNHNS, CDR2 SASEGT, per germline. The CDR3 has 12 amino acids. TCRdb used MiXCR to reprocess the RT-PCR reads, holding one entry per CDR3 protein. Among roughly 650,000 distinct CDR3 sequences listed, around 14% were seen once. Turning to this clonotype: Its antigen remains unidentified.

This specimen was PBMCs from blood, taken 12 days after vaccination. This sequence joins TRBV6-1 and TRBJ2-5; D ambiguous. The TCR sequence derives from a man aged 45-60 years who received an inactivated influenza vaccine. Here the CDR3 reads CASMFRWETQYF. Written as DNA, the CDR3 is TGTGCCAGCATGTTTAGGTGGGAGACCCAGTACTTC.